A single T cell receptor beta chain is shown here with its context. This CDR3 spans 18 amino acids. CDR1 is SGHAT and CDR2 is FQNNGV in the germline V gene. V lost 5 bases, J lost 6 bases, and 26 bases lay in between. This entry is derived from a study of identical twins. From the 5' RACE reads, TCRdb called clonotypes with MiXCR, one entry per CDR3 protein. The data show about 520,000 distinct CDR3 sequences, approximately 22% seen once. These same records also appear under a second study, on T cells expressing NK-cell markers.

The rearrangement links TRBV11-2 to TRBJ2-1, with a tentative D call TRBD1 (6 bases). The specimen was CD4+ T cells sorted from blood. The TCR was taken from a woman younger than 35 in good health. The CDR3 nucleotides read TGTGCCAGCAGCCTCTACCCCACAGGGAATAATGCTGGCAATGAGCAGTTCTTC. Translated, it gives CASSLYPTGNNAGNEQFF.